Each of the 7 T cell receptor beta chains below was sequenced from the same sample in a study of blood T cell repertoires in COVID-19. Sequenced by immunoSEQ multiplex PCR; TCRdb stores in-frame clones only, minus some. The repertoire holds roughly 500,000 clones, with nearly 90% as singletons. Material for sequencing was peripheral blood. The source is a man aged 18 to 29 with COVID-19, enrolled during active disease.

V is TRBV23-1 and J is TRBJ1-6; 9 positions match TRBD1. TRBV23-1 is an ORF, with its function uncertain. J was trimmed by 3 bases and V by 0 bases; bases with no gene match: 9. The CDR3 covers 19 residues. CDR3 in DNA: TGCGCCAGCAGTCAATCGAAAGCTACAGGGGGCAACTATAATTCACCCCTCCACTTT. Its translation is CASSQSKATGGNYNSPLHF.

The chain couples TRBV7-2 to TRBJ2-3, with D possibly being TRBD2 (6 bases). The CDR3 is 16 residues long. Looked up from germline, CDR1 is SGHTA and CDR2 is FQGNSA. V was pared by 5 bases and J by 4 bases, with 19 bases between. The CDR3 sequence: CASSPRTGRLSDTQYF. CDR3 bases: TGTGCCAGCAGCCCCCGAACCGGGAGACTGTCAGATACGCAGTATTTT. Supplemented by reference TRBV7-2 and TRBJ2-3, the full variable domain reads GAGVSQSPSNKVTEKGKDVELRCDPISGHTALYWYRQSLGQGLEFLIYFQGNSAPDKSGLPSDRFSAERTGGSVSTLTIQRTQQEDSAVYLCASSPRTGRLSDTQYFGPGTRLTVL.

This clone was seen a handful of times. The chain combines TRBV5-4 with TRBJ1-3; unclear D gene. The CDR3 sequence is 14 residues long. The germline V and J ends were trimmed by 3 bases and 6 bases, with 13 bases remaining between them. Germline V gene lookup returns CDR1 SGHNT and CDR2 YYREEE (reference sequence). CDR3 DNA sequence: TGTGCCAGCAGCTCCGGACTCACCCCAAACACCATATATTTT. Residues: CASSSGLTPNTIYF.

The chain has TRBV15 and TRBJ2-1; 10 bases agree with TRBD1. The CDR3 totals 16 residues. The trim removed 3 bases at V and 4 bases at J, leaving 6 bases unmatched. Germline lookup yields CDR1 LNHNV and CDR2 YYDKDF (reference sequence). The CDR3 sequence is CATSSLGTGVYNEQFF. CDR3 DNA: TGTGCCACCAGCAGCTTGGGGACAGGGGTTTACAATGAGCAGTTCTTC.

This chain uses TRBV5-4 with TRBJ1-2, with no clear D. CDR1 SGHNT and CDR2 YYREEE come from the germline V gene (reference sequence). This CDR3 has 15 residues. The V end was cut by 0 bases, the J end by 4 bases, with 13 bases between. CDR3: CASSLAREFGYGYTF. In DNA, the CDR3 is TGTGCCAGCAGCTTGGCGCGGGAATTCGGCTATGGCTACACCTTC.

V usage is TRBV18 and J usage is TRBJ1-1; unclear D gene. The CDR3 runs 14 residues. V gave up 0 bases and J gave up 7 bases, with 12 bases separating them. CDR1 is KGHSH, CDR2 LQKENI, per germline. The CDR3 here is CASSPPHRGGEAFF. CDR3 in DNA: TGTGCCAGCTCACCACCCCATCGGGGTGGTGAAGCTTTCTTT.

V usage is TRBV15 and J usage is TRBJ2-1, with 7 nucleotides matching TRBD1. CDR1 is LNHNV and CDR2 is YYDKDF in the germline V gene (reference sequence). V dropped 0 bases and J dropped 7; count of bases not matched to a gene: 6. This CDR3 has 15 residues. The CDR3 region is CATSRDVVQGNEQFF. CDR3 nucleotide sequence: TGTGCCACCAGCAGAGATGTTGTACAGGGGAATGAGCAGTTCTTC. Supplemented by reference TRBV15 and TRBJ2-1, the full variable domain reads DAMVIQNPRYQVTQFGKPVTLSCSQTLNHNVMYWYQQKSSQAPKLLFHYYDKDFNNEADTPDNFQSRRPNTSFCFLDIRSPGLGDTAMYLCATSRDVVQGNEQFFGPGTRLTVL.